These 18 T cell receptor beta chains share one sample of origin, sequenced in a study of post-analysis software for immune sequencing data. Study results and limitations: The study found TRBV5-6, TRBV5-1 and TRBV20-1 among five TRBV segments more frequent in patients than controls.

These receptors have no known antigen. cDNA libraries of TCR beta carried unique molecular identifiers. TCRdb analysed the PCR reads with MiXCR anew, one entry per CDR3 protein. The table shows about 460,000 distinct CDR3 sequences, with around 40% occurring only once. The material sequenced was blood. The receptors were sampled from a girl between 10 and 17 years old with multiple sclerosis.

Concerning this clonotype itself: At one boundary the junction diverges from the germline segment, which might be a read error. This sequence joins TRBV4-2 and TRBJ1-2, with D maybe TRBD1 (5 bases). This CDR3 spans 15 amino acids. Germline V gene sequence: CDR1 LGHNA, CDR2 YNFKEQ. CDR3 protein: CASSQDAQGDYGYTF. As DNA, the CDR3 is TGTGCCAGCAGCCAAGATGCCCAGGGCGACTATGGTTACACCTTC.

The chain joins TRBV18 to TRBJ2-5; 8 positions agree with TRBD2. V lost 3 bases to trimming and J lost 11 bases; unmatched junction nucleotides: 14. The V gene's germline CDR1 is KGHSH and CDR2 LQKENI. There are 15 residues in the CDR3. The CDR3 loop is CASSPGIAGLYEQYF. The CDR3 DNA reads TGTGCCAGCTCACCCGGGATAGCGGGACTGTATGAGCAGTACTTC.

The V and J genes are TRBV4-3 and TRBJ2-7, with D possibly being TRBD1 (5 bases). CDR1 and CDR2 (germline): LGHNA, YSLEER. The CDR3 has 13 amino acids. Trimming took off 0 bases at V and 4 bases at J, with 7 bases between the two ends. CDR3 in amino acids: CASSQERGYEQYF. As DNA, the CDR3 is TGCGCCAGCAGCCAAGAAAGGGGTTACGAGCAGTACTTC.

A few counts support this clonotype. The chain carries TRBV29-1 and TRBJ1-4; D not resolved. This CDR3 has 10 residues. Looked up from germline, CDR1 is SQVTM and CDR2 is ANQGSEA. V dropped 4 bases and J dropped 5 bases, with 2 bases sitting between them. The CDR3 region is CSVGNEKLFF. The CDR3 bases are TGCAGCGTTGGGAATGAAAAACTGTTTTTT.

The V call is TRBV5-1, the J call TRBJ2-1, with D perhaps TRBD2 (5 bases). The CDR3 covers 14 residues. Germline V CDR1 and CDR2: SGHRS, YFSETQ. The ends were cut back, 0 bases at V and 3 bases at J, with 7 bases in the middle. The CDR3 is CASSLDRDYNEQFF. In DNA, the CDR3 is TGCGCCAGCAGCTTGGACCGGGACTACAATGAGCAGTTCTTC. Supplemented by reference TRBV5-1 and TRBJ2-1, the full variable domain reads KAGVTQTPRYLIKTRGQQVTLSCSPISGHRSVSWYQQTPGQGLQFLFEYFSETQRNKGNFPGRFSGRQFSNSRSEMNVSTLELGDSALYLCASSLDRDYNEQFFGPGTRLTVL.

J is TRBJ1-4 and V is TRBV29-1; tentative D call: TRBD1 (5 bases). Germline loops: CDR1 SQVTM, CDR2 ANQGSEA. The CDR3 spans 13 residues. Trimming took off 4 bases at V and 1 base at J, with 7 bases between the two ends. The CDR3 DNA is TGCAGCGTTGCTGGGGGAACTAATGAAAAACTGTTTTTT. Its protein product is CSVAGGTNEKLFF.

This clonotype turned up a few times. The chain joins TRBV20-1 to TRBJ1-2, with 7 bases that match TRBD1. The ends lost 3 bases at V and 4 bases at J; junction bases unmatched: 5. Germline CDR1 DFQATT, CDR2 SNEGSKA (reference sequence). The CDR3 consists of 13 residues. The CDR3 loop reads CSARTGTVYGYTF. For the CDR3, the DNA is TGCAGTGCTAGGACCGGGACAGTCTATGGCTACACCTTC.

The genes are TRBV28 and TRBJ2-1, with D perhaps given as TRBD1 or TRBD2 (5 bases each). Trimming left V 7 bases short and J 10 bases short, with 17 bases between. The germline gives CDR1 MDHEN, CDR2 SYDVKM. The CDR3 totals 13 residues. CDR3 nucleotide sequence: TGTGCCAGCACCGATAGAGGGGCGCAGGAGCAGTTCTTC. Its translation is CASTDRGAQEQFF. Filled out from reference TRBV28 and TRBJ2-1, the complete variable domain reads DVKVTQSSRYLVKRTGEKVFLECVQDMDHENMFWYRQDPGLGLRLIYFSYDVKMKEKGDIPEGYSVSREKKERFSLILESASTNQTSMYLCASTDRGAQEQFFGPGTRLTVL.

The chain recombines TRBV4-3 with TRBJ2-7, with 7 bases that match TRBD2. V gave up 0 bases and J gave up 4 bases; unmatched junction bases: 15. The V gene's germline CDR1 is LGHNA and CDR2 YSLEER. This CDR3 comprises 18 residues. The CDR3 nucleotides are TGCGCCAGCAGCCAAGAATGGCACCCGAGCGGGGCCTGGTACGAGCAGTACTTC. This gives the protein CASSQEWHPSGAWYEQYF.

This clonotype was recorded a few times. CDR3: CASSLGGLASYEQYF. The CDR3 DNA follows: TGCGCCAGCAGCTTGGGAGGACTAGCGTCCTACGAGCAGTACTTC. The chain combines TRBV5-1 with TRBJ2-7; TRBD2 matches at 9 bases. Unmatched junction bases numbered 2, after V lost 0 bases and J lost 1 base. In germline, CDR1 is SGHRS, CDR2 YFSETQ. This CDR3 region has 15 residues.

V and J are TRBV5-1 and TRBJ2-1; D is unclear. V was clipped by 0 bases and J by 1 base, with 11 bases between them. The CDR3 has 16 residues. Germline lookup yields CDR1 SGHRS and CDR2 YFSETQ. The CDR3 DNA reads TGCGCCAGCAGCTTGGGTCCAGCAAGGTCCTACAATGAGCAGTTCTTC. Protein sequence: CASSLGPARSYNEQFF.

The CDR3 DNA reads as TGTGCCAGCAGCCAAGATATTGGGTCCGGTCAGCCCCAGCATTTT. Its protein is CASSQDIGSGQPQHF. This chain connects TRBV3-1 to TRBJ1-5; the D is unclear. Trimming took off 0 bases at V and 6 bases at J, with 12 bases between the two ends. CDR3 length: 15 amino acids. Germline V gene data show CDR1 as LGHDT and CDR2 as YNNKEL (reference sequence).

The chain couples TRBV9 to TRBJ2-3, with TRBD2 matching 10 bases. This CDR3 has 17 amino acids. Germline CDR1 and CDR2: SGDLS and YYNGEE. V lost 0 bases and J lost 6; bases outside the gene matches: 10. CDR3 region: CASSVGPRLAGVDTQYF. Written as DNA, the CDR3 is TGTGCCAGCAGCGTAGGACCCCGGCTAGCGGGAGTGGATACGCAGTATTTT.

A single count supports this clonotype. This chain connects TRBV2 to TRBJ2-3, with D possibly being TRBD2 (6 bases). The CDR3 sequence is 13 residues long. CDR1 is SNHLY, CDR2 FYNNEI, per germline. Trimming cost V 11 bases and J 0 bases, with 12 bases left between them. CDR3 nucleotides: TGTGCCGGCACTGGGACTAGCACAGATACGCAGTATTTT. It translates to CAGTGTSTDTQYF. The full variable domain, in which reference TRBV2 and TRBJ2-3 provide the parts outside the CDR3, is EPEVTQTPSHQVTQMGQEVILRCVPISNHLYFYWYRQILGQKVEFLVSFYNNEISEKSEIFDDQFSVERPDGSNFTLKIRSTKLEDSAMYFCAGTGTSTDTQYFGPGTRLTVL.

V and J are TRBV7-8 and TRBJ1-1, with a weak D call TRBD1 (5 bases). The CDR3 has 16 amino acids. Germline CDR1 SGHVS, CDR2 FQNEAQ. Trimming removed 8 bases at V and 0 bases at J, with 19 bases between. CDR3 sequence: CASGKLGTSVNTEAFF. The CDR3 DNA follows: TGTGCCAGCGGCAAACTCGGGACTTCCGTGAACACTGAAGCTTTCTTT.

This clonotype showed up just a few times. The rearrangement uses TRBV12-3 or TRBV12-4 and TRBJ2-5; maybe TRBD1 (5 bases). TRBJ2-7 explains the end of the DNA better; the J call may be wrong. This CDR3 is built from 13 residues. CDR3 bases: TGTGCCAGCAGTTTTTCTGGGGCCGCCGAGCAGTACTTC. Encoded protein: CASSFSGAAEQYF.

V is TRBV20-1 and J is TRBJ2-1, with 13 bases fitting TRBD2. V was pared by 5 bases and J by 14 bases, with 12 bases of the junction left unmatched. This CDR3 is built from 14 residues. Germline V gives CDR1 DFQATT, CDR2 SNEGSKA (reference sequence). Here the CDR3 reads CSAGTRTSGSYEFF. CDR3 nucleotides: TGCAGTGCTGGAACCCGGACTAGCGGGAGTTATGAGTTCTTC.

This clonotype was seen only a few times. The V gene is TRBV12-3 or TRBV12-4, the J gene TRBJ1-2; D is unresolved. The V and J ends lost 5 bases and 4 bases respectively, with 17 bases between them. The CDR3 contains 15 residues. In DNA form, the CDR3 reads TGTGCCAGCAGTCGCTTGGTGGGTCCCCGCTATGGCTACACCTTC. As protein: CASSRLVGPRYGYTF.